One and the same sample provided the 22 T cell receptor beta chains below, sequenced in a study of early T cells in non-severe SARS-CoV-2 infection. In TCRdb, the 5' RACE reads were re-called with MiXCR into one record per CDR3 protein. The sample has about 22,000 distinct CDR3 sequences, about 3.8% seen once. Specimen: whole blood. These receptors were taken from an adult who was a healthcare worker with PCR-confirmed SARS-CoV-2 infection or an uninfected control (not recorded which).

This clonotype was picked up a small number of times. The chain carries TRBV9 and TRBJ2-1; D is unclear. Germline V gene data show CDR1 as SGDLS and CDR2 as YYNGEE. This CDR3 is built from 13 residues. The ends were cut back, 0 bases at V and 9 bases at J, with 10 bases in the middle. CDR3 coding DNA: TGTGCCAGCAGCGTAGCTAACGCAGGTGAGCAGTTCTTC. As protein: CASSVANAGEQFF. The full variable domain, its missing parts supplied by reference TRBV9 and TRBJ2-1, is DSGVTQTPKHLITATGQRVTLRCSPRSGDLSVYWYQQSLDQGLQFLIQYYNGEERAKGNILERFSAQQFPDLHSELNLSSLELGDSALYFCASSVANAGEQFFGPGTRLTVL.

Comment on this clonotype: A read error may be the cause here, since a much bigger clone is one base away. V gene TRBV11-3 combines with J gene TRBJ2-2; 7 nucleotides match TRBD1. CDR1 and CDR2 (germline): SGHNT, YENEEA. The CDR3 is 11 amino acids. The CDR3 nucleotides are TGTGCCACCAGCTTAAGGACAGGGCTGTTTTTT. Its protein product is CATSLRTGLFF.

V gene TRBV7-9 combines with J gene TRBJ2-7, with TRBD1 identical over 8 bases. Trimming took 3 bases from V and 5 from J; bases not matched to a gene: 9. Germline V gene sequence: CDR1 SEHNR, CDR2 FQNEAQ (reference sequence). The length of the CDR3 is 15 residues. CDR3 DNA sequence: TGTGCCAGCAGCTTTCTCGCAGGGGGCTGGAACGAGCAGTACTTC. This gives the protein CASSFLAGGWNEQYF.

At least ten counts were recorded for this clonotype. V and J are TRBV18 and TRBJ1-1, with 8 positions matching TRBD1. V trimming: 2 bases; J trimming: 1 base; junction bases outside the gene matches: 3. The CDR3 length is 15 residues. Germline V gene data show CDR1 as KGHSH and CDR2 as LQKENI. CDR3 sequence (DNA): TGTGCCAGCTCACCAGACAGGGGCCAGAACACTGAAGCTTTCTTT. This gives the protein CASSPDRGQNTEAFF.

This clonotype was counted ten times or more. The rearrangement joins TRBV30 to TRBJ1-2, with D perhaps matching TRBD1 (5 bases). The CDR3 spans 12 residues. Trimming left V 2 bases short and J 6 bases short, with 10 bases between. The V gene's germline CDR1 is GTSNPN and CDR2 SVGIG (reference sequence). The CDR3 here is CAWSPAGDGYTF. CDR3 coding DNA: TGTGCCTGGAGTCCGGCGGGGGATGGCTACACCTTC.

This clonotype occurred many times. V and J are TRBV28 and TRBJ2-7; D ambiguous. Germline assignment: CDR1 MDHEN and CDR2 SYDVKM. V dropped 4 bases and J dropped 0 bases, with 13 bases sitting between them. The CDR3 has 15 amino acids. The CDR3 nucleotides read TGTGCCAGCAGTTCCCCCTTGCAGTTCTCCTACGAGCAGTACTTC. Encoded protein: CASSSPLQFSYEQYF.

In this sample, this clonotype turned up many times. The chain uses TRBV20-1 and TRBJ1-4; D is uncertain. The germline V gene has CDR1 DFQATT and CDR2 SNEGSKA (reference sequence). This CDR3 is built from 16 residues. Trimming pared 0 bases from V and 2 bases from J, leaving 13 bases between. The CDR3 here is CSARDNWDSTNEKLFF. The CDR3 nucleotides are TGCAGTGCTAGAGATAATTGGGATTCGACTAATGAAAAACTGTTTTTT.

This clonotype was recorded many times. CDR3 sequence: CASSLARAGGVLREQYF. In DNA form, the CDR3 reads TGTGCCAGCAGCTTAGCGCGGGCAGGGGGGGTTCTTCGCGAGCAGTACTTC. This chain uses TRBV7-8 with TRBJ2-7; D tentatively reads TRBD1 or TRBD2 (7 bases each). The V and J ends lost 0 bases and 6 bases respectively, with 21 bases between them. From germline, CDR1 is SGHVS and CDR2 FQNEAQ. The CDR3 runs 17 residues.

This clonotype was seen ten or more times. The genes are TRBV7-9 and TRBJ2-7; 7 nucleotides line up with TRBD1. The trim removed 4 bases at V and 0 bases at J, leaving 3 bases unmatched. Per the germline V gene, CDR1 is SEHNR and CDR2 is FQNEAQ (reference sequence). CDR3 length: 14 residues. DNA of the CDR3: TGTGCCAGCAGCTCGGACAGGTCCTCCTACGAGCAGTACTTC. Translating gives CASSSDRSSYEQYF.

Remarks on this clonotype: A much larger clone differs by one base, so this may be a read error. The genes are TRBV18 and TRBJ1-5; tentative D call: TRBD1 (5 bases). CDR1 and CDR2 (germline): KGHSH, LQKENI. The CDR3 consists of 14 residues. The CDR3 coding sequence is TGTGCCAGCGCACCATGGGGACCCAATCAGCCCCAGCATTTT. Protein: CASAPWGPNQPQHF.

In its sample, this clonotype was seen many times. The CDR3 loop reads CASSLGGYSNQPQHF. CDR3 coding DNA: TGTGCCAGCAGCTTAGGGGGGTACAGCAATCAGCCCCAGCATTTT. V gene TRBV7-9 combines with J gene TRBJ1-5; possibly TRBD1 for D (5 bases). Germline values: CDR1 SEHNR, CDR2 FQNEAQ (reference sequence). The CDR3 consists of 15 residues. Deletions cut 1 base from V and 1 base from J, with 8 bases between. The whole variable domain, remainder taken from reference TRBV7-9 and TRBJ1-5, is DTGVSQNPRHKITKRGQNVTFRCDPISEHNRLYWYRQTLGQGPEFLTYFQNEAQLEKSRLLSDRFSAERPKGSFSTLEIQRTEQGDSAMYLCASSLGGYSNQPQHFGDGTRLSIL.

There are many counts of this clonotype. J is TRBJ2-7 and V is TRBV27, with D perhaps matching TRBD2 (7 bases). The CDR3 consists of 20 residues. The germline gives CDR1 MNHEY, CDR2 SMNVEV (reference sequence). The ends were cut back, 1 base at V and 6 bases at J, with 31 bases in the middle. The CDR3 here is CASSLYRTVAAWGGSPEQYF. CDR3 bases: TGTGCCAGCAGTTTATACCGTACAGTCGCGGCGTGGGGGGGCTCCCCCGAGCAGTACTTC.

This clonotype was counted ten times or more. V usage is TRBV12-3 or TRBV12-4 and J usage is TRBJ1-2, with D unclear. The CDR3 loop spans 13 amino acids. Between the trimmed V and J ends, which lost 3 bases and 2 bases, there was a span of 7 bases. CDR3 loop: CASSLGLNYGYTF. The CDR3 DNA reads as TGTGCCAGCAGTTTGGGTCTCAACTATGGCTACACCTTC.

Ten or more counts support this clonotype. J is TRBJ2-7 and V is TRBV5-1; D is uncertain. The CDR3 length is 14 residues. The germline V gene encodes CDR1 SGHRS and CDR2 YFSETQ. Trimming took 0 bases from V and 2 from J, leaving 9 bases between them. The CDR3 nucleotides are TGCGCCAGCAGCTTGGGTGGAAGTACCTACGAGCAGTACTTC. This gives the protein CASSLGGSTYEQYF. The whole variable domain, filled in from reference TRBV5-1 and TRBJ2-7, reads KAGVTQTPRYLIKTRGQQVTLSCSPISGHRSVSWYQQTPGQGLQFLFEYFSETQRNKGNFPGRFSGRQFSNSRSEMNVSTLELGDSALYLCASSLGGSTYEQYFGPGTRLTVT.

This clonotype was seen ten or more times. V and J are TRBV20-1 and TRBJ1-6; D gene unclear. V gave up 4 bases and J gave up 1 base, with 8 bases separating them. The CDR3 extends over 14 amino acids. The V gene's germline CDR1 is DFQATT and CDR2 SNEGSKA (reference sequence). The CDR3 nucleotides read TGCAGTGCTAATGAAGGATCCTATAATTCACCCCTCCACTTT. Its protein product is CSANEGSYNSPLHF.

There are many counts of this clonotype. This sequence joins TRBV4-3 and TRBJ2-1; 11 bases match TRBD2. From germline, CDR1 is LGHNA and CDR2 YSLEER. The CDR3 is made up of 15 amino acids. V trimming: 0 bases; J trimming: 9 bases; junction bases outside the gene matches: 4. Here the CDR3 DNA reads TGCGCCAGCAGCCAAGATAGCGGGAGGGGGACTGAGCAGTTCTTC. This encodes CASSQDSGRGTEQFF.

This clonotype was detected many times. This chain connects TRBV6-5 to TRBJ2-1, with 7 bases fitting TRBD2. The CDR3 loop spans 13 amino acids. Germline V lookup: CDR1 MNHEY, CDR2 SVGAGI. V dropped 2 bases and J dropped 9; count of bases not matched to a gene: 4. CDR3 coding DNA: TGTGCCAGCAGTTACAGGCGCGGGGGTGAGCAGTTCTTC. Translated, it gives CASSYRRGGEQFF.

This clonotype ranks as medium-sized. V usage is TRBV20-1 and J usage is TRBJ1-1; 7 bases map to TRBD1. The CDR3 has 12 residues. J was trimmed by 1 base and V by 4 bases; bases with no gene match: 0. The germline V gene encodes CDR1 DFQATT and CDR2 SNEGSKA (reference sequence). CDR3 DNA sequence: TGCAGTGCTAAGGGGGCGAACACTGAAGCTTTCTTT. Amino acid sequence: CSAKGANTEAFF.

The V gene is TRBV6-6, the J gene TRBJ1-2; weak D call: TRBD1 (5 bases). Per the germline V gene, CDR1 is MNHNY and CDR2 is SVGAGI (reference sequence). Deletions cut 4 bases from V and 6 bases from J, with 12 bases between. The CDR3 runs to 13 residues. The CDR3 bases are TGTGCCAGCAGTTTTGGCCGGGGGGATGGCTACACCTTC. It is translated as CASSFGRGDGYTF.

This clonotype showed up many times. V gene TRBV7-8 combines with J gene TRBJ2-3; a weak D match, TRBD2 (6 bases). The V and J ends lost 3 bases and 2 bases respectively, with 12 bases between them. The CDR3 extends over 15 amino acids. Germline-derived CDR1 and CDR2 are SGHVS and FQNEAQ. CDR3 amino acids: CASSFSGTFTDTQYF. The CDR3 nucleotides are TGTGCCAGCAGCTTTTCCGGGACTTTCACAGATACGCAGTATTTT. The full variable domain, rest sourced from reference TRBV7-8 and TRBJ2-3, is GAGVSQSPRYKVAKRGQDVALRCDPISGHVSLFWYQQALGQGPEFLTYFQNEAQLDKSGLPSDRFFAERPEGSVSTLKIQRTQQEDSAVYLCASSFSGTFTDTQYFGPGTRLTVL.

This clonotype was observed at least ten times. This rearrangement joins TRBV7-6 to TRBJ2-7; 8 bases match TRBD1. The CDR3 extends over 15 amino acids. The V gene's germline CDR1 is SGHVS and CDR2 FNYEAQ. With V trimmed by 4 bases and J by 6 bases, 11 bases remained unmatched. The CDR3 loop is CASSSTVGQGGEQYF. DNA of the CDR3: TGTGCCAGCAGCTCGACCGTAGGACAGGGAGGCGAGCAGTACTTC.

This clonotype was observed a handful of times. The chain combines TRBV11-2 with TRBJ1-1; no clear D. The CDR3 consists of 16 residues. Trimming left V 5 bases short and J 3 bases short, with 19 bases between. Looked up from germline, CDR1 is SGHAT and CDR2 is FQNNGV. In nucleotides, the CDR3 is TGTGCCAGCAGCCCCCCGTTATTTACCATGGACACTGAAGCTTTCTTT. Translating it yields CASSPPLFTMDTEAFF.